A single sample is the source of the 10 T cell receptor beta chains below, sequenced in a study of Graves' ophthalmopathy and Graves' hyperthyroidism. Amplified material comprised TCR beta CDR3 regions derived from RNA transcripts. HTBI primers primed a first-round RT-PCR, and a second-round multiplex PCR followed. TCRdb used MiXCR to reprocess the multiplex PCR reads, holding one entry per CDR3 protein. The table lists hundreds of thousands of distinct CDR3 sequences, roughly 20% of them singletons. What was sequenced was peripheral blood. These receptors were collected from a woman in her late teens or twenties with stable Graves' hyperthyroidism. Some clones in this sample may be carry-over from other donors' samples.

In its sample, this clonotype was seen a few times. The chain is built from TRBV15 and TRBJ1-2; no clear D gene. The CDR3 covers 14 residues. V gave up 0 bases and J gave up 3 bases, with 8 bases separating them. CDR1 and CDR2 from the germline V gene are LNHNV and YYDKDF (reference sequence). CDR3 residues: CATSRETPYYGYTF. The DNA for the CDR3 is TGTGCCACCAGCAGAGAAACACCGTACTATGGCTACACCTTC.

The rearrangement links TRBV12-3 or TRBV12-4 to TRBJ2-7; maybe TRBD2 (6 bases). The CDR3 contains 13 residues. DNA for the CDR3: TGTGCAACAACACGGGGGTCGACGCACGAGCAGTACTTC. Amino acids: CATTRGSTHEQYF.

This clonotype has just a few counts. The DNA of the CDR3 is TGCGCCAGCAGCCCCCTGAGCCAGGGACTAGCGGGGGAGGACACCGGGGAGCTGTTTTTT. Translated, it gives CASSPLSQGLAGEDTGELFF. The chain has TRBV4-3 and TRBJ2-2, with TRBD2 identical over 14 bases. V dropped 4 bases and J dropped 3; count of bases not matched to a gene: 13. The CDR3 is 20 amino acids. Germline assignment: CDR1 LGHNA and CDR2 YSLEER.

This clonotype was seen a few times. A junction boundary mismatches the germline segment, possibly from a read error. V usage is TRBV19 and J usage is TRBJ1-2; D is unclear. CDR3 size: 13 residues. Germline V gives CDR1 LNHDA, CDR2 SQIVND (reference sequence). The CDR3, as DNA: TGTGTCAGTAATCCGGGGAATGACTATGGCTACACCTTC. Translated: CVSNPGNDYGYTF.

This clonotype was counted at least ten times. CDR3 sequence: CSVVGITFQETQYF. The CDR3 DNA follows: TGCAGCGTTGTCGGTATCACCTTCCAAGAGACCCAGTACTTC. The rearrangement uses TRBV29-1 and TRBJ2-5; D gene ambiguous. Trimming left V 4 bases short and J 1 base short, with 13 bases between. CDR3 length: 14 residues. In germline, CDR1 is SQVTM, CDR2 ANQGSEA.

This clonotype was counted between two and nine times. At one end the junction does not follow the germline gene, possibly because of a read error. In nucleotides, the CDR3 is TGTGCCAGCAGCGTTTCCGGGAGTGGGACCGGGGAGCTGTGTTTT. The encoded protein is CASSVSGSGTGELCF. The chain combines TRBV9 with TRBJ2-2; maybe TRBD2 (6 bases). Germline V gene sequence: CDR1 SGDLS, CDR2 YYNGEE. CDR3 length equals 15 residues.

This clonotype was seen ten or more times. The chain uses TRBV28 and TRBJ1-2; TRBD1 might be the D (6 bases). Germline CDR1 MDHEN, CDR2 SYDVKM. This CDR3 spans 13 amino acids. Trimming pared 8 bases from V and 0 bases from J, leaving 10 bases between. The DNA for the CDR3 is TGTGCCAGCCTACAGGGAGCTAACTATGGCTACACCTTC. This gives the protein CASLQGANYGYTF.

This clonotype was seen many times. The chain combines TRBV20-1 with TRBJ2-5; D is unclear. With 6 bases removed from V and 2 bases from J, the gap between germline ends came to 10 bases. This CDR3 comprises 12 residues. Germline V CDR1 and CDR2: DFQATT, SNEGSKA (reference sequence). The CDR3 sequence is CSAPAGQETQYF. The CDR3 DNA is TGCAGTGCCCCGGCCGGGCAAGAGACCCAGTACTTC.

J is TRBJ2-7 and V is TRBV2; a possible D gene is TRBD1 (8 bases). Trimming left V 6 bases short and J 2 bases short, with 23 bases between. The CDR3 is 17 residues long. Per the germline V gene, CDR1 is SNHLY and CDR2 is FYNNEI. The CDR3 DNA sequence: TGTGCCAGCAGGAACCCTCCCCACAGGGGGGGAGCCTACGAGCAGTACTTC. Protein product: CASRNPPHRGGAYEQYF.

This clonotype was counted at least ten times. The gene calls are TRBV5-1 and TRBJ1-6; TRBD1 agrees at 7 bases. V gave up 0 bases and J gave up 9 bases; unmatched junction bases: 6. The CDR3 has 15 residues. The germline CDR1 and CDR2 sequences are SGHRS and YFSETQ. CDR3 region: CASSLVAGGSSPLHF. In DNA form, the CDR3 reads TGCGCCAGCAGCTTGGTAGCAGGGGGAAGTTCACCCCTCCACTTT.